The rows below give T cell receptor beta chains drawn from one sample of a study of early T cells in non-severe SARS-CoV-2 infection. TCRdb called the 5' RACE reads again in MiXCR, with one record for every CDR3 protein. The sample shows 75,000 to 100,000 distinct CDR3 sequences, under 15% of them seen only once. The sample taken for sequencing was whole blood. These receptors were taken from an adult who was a healthcare worker with PCR-confirmed SARS-CoV-2 infection or an uninfected control (not recorded which). Each CDR3 is given with its conserved first and last residue. A D gene is named only where the DNA matches it firmly. Only some rows state a clone size, as once, few, many or a class for expanded clones.

d_call: NA; clone_size: few; j_call: TRBJ1-4; v_call: TRBV15; cdr3_aa: CATSRDRTNEKLFF; cdr3_nt: TGTGCCACCAGCAGAGATCGAACTAATGAAAAACTGTTTTTT
d_call: NA; clone_size: few; j_call: TRBJ1-2; v_call: TRBV29-1; cdr3_aa: CSAHGADYGYTF; cdr3_nt: TGCAGCGCCCATGGCGCCGACTATGGCTACACCTTC
d_call: NA; clone_size: NA; j_call: TRBJ2-3; v_call: TRBV20-1; cdr3_aa: CSAPYYYTQYF; cdr3_nt: TGCAGTGCGCCCTACTATTACACGCAGTATTTT
d_call: TRBD1; clone_size: NA; j_call: TRBJ1-2; v_call: TRBV18; cdr3_aa: CASSPTPQGNYGYTF; cdr3_nt: TGTGCCAGCTCACCAACCCCACAGGGGAACTATGGCTACACCTTC
d_call: NA; clone_size: NA; j_call: TRBJ1-1; v_call: TRBV7-9; cdr3_aa: CASSLEGAFF; cdr3_nt: TGTGCCAGCAGCTTGGAGGGAGCTTTCTTT
d_call: NA; clone_size: once; j_call: TRBJ1-2; v_call: TRBV11-2; cdr3_aa: CASSLSRVGYGYTF; cdr3_nt: TGTGCCAGCAGCTTGAGTAGAGTGGGCTATGGCTACACCTTC
d_call: NA; clone_size: many; j_call: TRBJ2-3; v_call: TRBV7-2; cdr3_aa: CASSLGSDADTQYF; cdr3_nt: TGTGCCAGCAGCTTGGGTTCGGATGCAGATACGCAGTATTTT
d_call: TRBD2; clone_size: NA; j_call: TRBJ2-1; v_call: TRBV3-1; cdr3_aa: CASSQEGGSGTGNEQFF; cdr3_nt: TGTGCCAGCAGCCAAGAGGGGGGGAGCGGGACTGGGAATGAGCAGTTCTTC
d_call: TRBD1; clone_size: NA; j_call: TRBJ1-1; v_call: TRBV20-1; cdr3_aa: CSATGQGVGTEAFF; cdr3_nt: TGCAGTGCTACTGGACAGGGAGTGGGGACTGAAGCTTTCTTT
d_call: NA; clone_size: few; j_call: TRBJ2-3; v_call: TRBV2; cdr3_aa: CASRVSTDTQYF; cdr3_nt: TGTGCCAGCAGGGTCTCCACAGATACGCAGTATTTT
d_call: NA; clone_size: NA; j_call: TRBJ1-2; v_call: TRBV6-2/TRBV6-3; cdr3_aa: CATYRGSEGPTNYGYTF; cdr3_nt: TGTGCCACCTACCGCGGGAGCGAGGGACCTACTAACTATGGCTACACCTTC